Included here is one T cell receptor beta chain sequence, with context. No cognate antigen has been identified for it. The input lacks base qualities; no much larger clone sits a single base away. Libraries came from 5' RACE. The sequencing machine was an Illumina HiSeq 2000. Template switching introduced a universal primer binding site; the final cDNA contained a unique molecular identifier, enabling accurate counting of TCR cDNA molecules. Specific primers in the conserved constant-segment region were used to synthesize first-strand cDNA for the TCR alpha and beta chains. Each cDNA library was double barcoded, with a SMART-Mk sample barcode plus Illumina barcodes, to control for contamination. Two successive PCR steps introduced TruSeq adapter sequences along with Illumina sample barcodes. TCR alpha and beta cDNA libraries were sequenced on the Illumina HiSeq platform with custom primers. Under the source paper's analysis protocol: MiGEC was used to process raw reads and extract unique molecular identifiers, and MiXCR was used to find CDR3 positions. For each individual, recombination models were inferred using an EM algorithm with the repgenHMM and IGoR tools. Shared clonotypes were analyzed with the tcR package in R, and sharing was normalized by the product of cloneset sizes. To study raw recombination free of thymic and clonal selection effects, out-of-frame nonproductive sequences were analyzed. Starting from the raw public reads, TCRdb applied fastp trimming at Q25, assembled clones with MiXCR and retained in-frame beta chains. Each record represents a unique CDR3 protein, reported with the most common genes and DNA among its rows. It is TCRdb's table, rather than the study itself, that gives the V and J calls and clone size. The sample has about 460,000 distinct CDR3 sequences on record, around 14% of them singletons. The ten largest clones capture about 0.52% of the sample.

These data come from a study of identical twins (dated by TCRdb to the mid-2010s). Notes on the research overall: To test whether fetal clonotypes persist, the study used deep sequencing on TCR alpha and beta repertoires from monozygotic twins, unrelated adults of various ages, and cord blood. To rule out contamination, the twin experiments were replicated at different times with different library preparation protocols.

All donors were healthy Caucasians. The twin cohort comprised three pairs of female monozygotic twins, all aged roughly 18 to 30 years. CD4+ and CD8+ T cell populations were isolated with positive isolation kits from Invitrogen. The cysteine opens and the phenylalanine closes a CDR3 of 13 amino acids. The read is trimmed to its CDR3 DNA, 39 bases read in frame from base 1. CDR1 MDHEN and CDR2 SYDVKM are derived from the germline V gene. Trimming at the junction amounts to 4 bases on V and 5 bases on J, and the germline ends lie 9 bases apart. General conclusions and limits of the study: Conclusions relied on cross-sectional statistical analysis, since the same donors could not be followed over many years. Fewer insertions were carried by abundant cord blood beta clonotypes; a weaker similar trend was observed in young adult naive repertoires, while no such trend was observed in memory repertoires. In beta out-of-frame sequences, excess twin sharing was weaker, because having fewer shared sequences lowered the signal-to-noise ratio. Zero-insertion analyses could be partly confounded by invariant T cells such as MAIT and iNKT, although diverse VJ usage argued against such confounding for most clonotypes. In monozygotic twins, recombination models systematically underestimated out-of-frame TCR alpha sharing, but the models matched the sharing seen between unrelated individuals. Compared with coincidental sharing between unrelated individuals, out-of-frame TCR alpha sequences shared between twins had an excess of sequences with low generation probability.

These data were also reused for a study on yellow fever vaccine responses in identical twins. The second paper further reports: According to the authors, in identical twins the way T cells responded to vaccination appeared partly convergent and partly personalized. Focusing on identical twins, the study followed the T cell clones that responded to the vaccine, and did so with precision.

In this chain, TRBV28 is recombined with TRBJ1-5; the D gene is perhaps TRBD1, on 5 matching bases. The TCR was taken from a woman aged 18 to 35 in good health. Sequencing input: CD4+ T cells sorted from blood. The CDR3 here reads CASSSQGDQPQHF. The DNA sequence reads TGTGCCAGCAGTTCCCAGGGCGATCAGCCCCAGCATTTT. The full variable domain, completed from the reference TRBV28 and TRBJ1-5 proteins outside the CDR3, reads DVKVTQSSRYLVKRTGEKVFLECVQDMDHENMFWYRQDPGLGLRLIYFSYDVKMKEKGDIPEGYSVSREKKERFSLILESASTNQTSMYLCASSSQGDQPQHFGDGTRLSIL.